These T cell receptor beta chains were read from a single sample in a study of neoadjuvant nivolumab and ipilimumab in lung cancer. Repertoires were generated with immunoSEQ multiplex PCR, while TCRdb's copy carries only in-frame clones and drops some. The top ten hold roughly 2.6% of the sample, which has about 12,000 clones, approximately 96% seen once. This sample comprised peripheral blood, obtained after neoadjuvant nivolumab, alone or with ipilimumab, at or shortly before surgery. Every receptor here comes from an adult with non-small cell lung cancer. CDR3s include the opening cysteine and the closing phenylalanine or tryptophan. Each record gives: clone size, J gene, D gene, V gene, CDR3 DNA, CDR3 protein. A D gene is named only where the DNA matches it firmly. Not every row has a clone size; where given, it reads once, few, many or a size class.

>NA|TRBJ2-7|TRBD1|TRBV6-1
TGTGCCACTATCCGACAGGGGGGTCCCTACGAGCAGTACTTC
CATIRQGGPYEQYF
>NA|TRBJ2-3|TRBD1|TRBV7-9
TGTGCCAGCAGCCGAGGGTCGACAGGGTGGAGCACAGATACGCAGTATTTT
CASSRGSTGWSTDTQYF
>NA|TRBJ1-2|TRBD1|TRBV30
TGTGCCTGGAGTGTACAGGGGACAGGGTATGGCTACACCTTC
CAWSVQGTGYGYTF
>NA|TRBJ2-7|NA|TRBV11-3
TGTGCCAGCAGCTTAGCCACAGGGCGCGAGCAGTACTTC
CASSLATGREQYF
>NA|TRBJ2-3|TRBD1|TRBV9
TGTGCCAGCAGCGCCCAATCCGGACAGGGGAGGACAGATACGCAGTATTTT
CASSAQSGQGRTDTQYF
>NA|TRBJ2-3|NA|TRBV7-9
TGTGCCAGCAGCTTGGGGGTCACAGATACGCAGTATTTT
CASSLGVTDTQYF
>NA|TRBJ1-1|NA|TRBV27
TGTGCCAGCAGTTTTGGACTAGAAGCTTTCTTT
CASSFGLEAFF
>NA|TRBJ2-5|TRBD2|TRBV11-2
TGTGCCAGCACAACTAGCGGACAAGAGACCCAGTACTTC
CASTTSGQETQYF
>NA|TRBJ2-7|NA|TRBV19
TGTGCCAGTAGTATAGGCGGGGACAGATATTACGAGCAGTACTTC
CASSIGGDRYYEQYF
>NA|TRBJ2-3|NA|TRBV5-1
TGCGCCAGCAGCAGTCGCTCGAGCGGGACAGATACGCAGTATTTT
CASSSRSSGTDTQYF
>NA|TRBJ2-7|NA|TRBV6-6
TGTGCCAGCAGCTTCAGCGGTTTTTACGAGCAGTACTTC
CASSFSGFYEQYF
>once|TRBJ2-7|NA|TRBV7-6
TGTGCCAGCAGCTGGCGGGTGGGGGACTACGAGCAGTACTTC
CASSWRVGDYEQYF
>once|TRBJ1-2|NA|TRBV6-5
TGTGCCAGCAGTTACGGGCAGCATGGCTACACCTTC
CASSYGQHGYTF
>NA|TRBJ2-7|TRBD2|TRBV18
TGTGCCAGCTCACCTATTACTAGCGGGAGTCTCTACGAGCAGTACTTC
CASSPITSGSLYEQYF
>NA|TRBJ2-2|TRBD2|TRBV7-9
TGTGCCAGCAGCCTGGGACTAGCGGGAAGCACCGGGGAGCTGTTTTTT
CASSLGLAGSTGELFF
>NA|TRBJ2-7|TRBD2|TRBV28
TGTGCCAGCAGCACCGGGACTAGCGGTTCCTACGAGCAGTACTTC
CASSTGTSGSYEQYF
>NA|TRBJ2-1|NA|TRBV20-1
TGCAGTGCTAGAGTCATAGACAGTTTGTTCTTC
CSARVIDSLFF
>NA|TRBJ1-2|TRBD1|TRBV5-6
TGTGCCAGCAGCATTTATTGGGACAGGGGAACTAACTATGGCTACACCTTC
CASSIYWDRGTNYGYTF